This T cell receptor (beta chain) came from a study of T cell repertoires in ileal Crohn's disease. The wider study: All patients had surgery for stricturing (around 60%) or penetrating (roughly 39%) disease. Study-wide results and caveats: Mucosal expansions were suggested to be mainly CD8 T cells.

A remark on this clone: The target antigen is unknown.

TCRB immunosequencing input was roughly 530 nanograms of biopsy DNA per sample. TCRdb keeps only in-frame clones here, not all; method: immunoSEQ multiplex PCR. This table holds 6,000 to 8,500 clones, about three quarters found once. The TCR comes from an adult with Crohn's disease. The specimen was ileal tissue.

The CDR3: CASSRGWRGEGWDNEQFF. CDR3 nucleotide sequence: TGTGCCAGTAGTAGGGGTTGGCGGGGGGAAGGTTGGGACAATGAGCAGTTCTTC. V is TRBV19 and J is TRBJ2-1; 8 bases match TRBD2. The CDR3 spans 18 residues. Trimming at V came to 4 bases and at J to 5 bases, leaving 16 bases not matched to a gene. Germline CDR1 reads LNHDA; CDR2 reads SQIVND (reference sequence).